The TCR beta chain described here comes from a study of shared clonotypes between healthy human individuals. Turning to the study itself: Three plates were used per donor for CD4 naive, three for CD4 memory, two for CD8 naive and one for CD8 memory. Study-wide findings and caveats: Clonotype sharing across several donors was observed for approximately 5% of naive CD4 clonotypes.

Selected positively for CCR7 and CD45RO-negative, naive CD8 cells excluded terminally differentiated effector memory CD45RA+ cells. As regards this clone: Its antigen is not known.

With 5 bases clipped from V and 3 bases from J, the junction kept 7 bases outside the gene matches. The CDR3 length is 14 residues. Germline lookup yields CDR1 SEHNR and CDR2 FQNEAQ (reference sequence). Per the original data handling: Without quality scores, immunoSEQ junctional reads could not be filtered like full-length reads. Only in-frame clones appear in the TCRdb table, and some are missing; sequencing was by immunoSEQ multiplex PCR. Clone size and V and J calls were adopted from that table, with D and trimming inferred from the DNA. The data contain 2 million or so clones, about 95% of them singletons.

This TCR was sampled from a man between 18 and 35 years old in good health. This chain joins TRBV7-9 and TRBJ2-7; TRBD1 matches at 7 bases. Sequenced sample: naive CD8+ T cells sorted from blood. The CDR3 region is CASSQRRDSYEQYF. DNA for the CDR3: TGTGCCAGCAGCCAGCGACGGGACAGCTACGAGCAGTACTTC.